The clone carrying this T cell receptor beta chain was detected many times. Its antigen remains unidentified. The sample originates from a study of T cells in Graves' hyperthyroidism and ophthalmopathy. Findings and caveats of the study: Before onset, ophthalmopathy was predicted by the model a median about 6.2 months earlier.

The investigators amplified TCR beta CDR3 regions from RNA transcripts. With the HTBI primer set, the TCR CDR3 went through a first round of RT-PCR. TCRdb ran MiXCR on the multiplex PCR reads and lists one entry per CDR3 protein. The data show about 500,000 distinct CDR3 sequences, with roughly a sixth seen just once and about 16% held by the top ten. This CDR3 is 15 amino acids long. Deletions cut 8 bases from V and 3 bases from J, with 16 bases between. CDR1 is MDHEN and CDR2 is SYDVKM in the germline V gene. The TCR sequence derives from a woman aged 18-30 years with Graves' ophthalmopathy. Specimen: blood. This chain links TRBV28 with TRBJ2-2, with D maybe TRBD2 (5 bases). Here the CDR3 reads CASEGAGTDTGELFF. The CDR3 bases are TGTGCCAGCGAAGGTGCGGGTACCGACACCGGGGAGCTGTTTTTT.